This T cell receptor beta chain derives from a study of blood T cells in healthy people across ages. Study findings and constraints: Unsorted PBMC input precluded a conclusive naive versus antigen-experienced comparison.

V was pared by 0 bases and J by 3 bases, with 15 bases between. Looked up from germline, CDR1 is MNHEY and CDR2 is SMNVEV (reference sequence). The CDR3 consists of 16 residues. Primed by a sample-barcoded 5' primer and a J-beta primer mix, a second PCR proceeded for 7 to 11 cycles. Via MiXCR, TCRdb re-called the 5' RACE reads, giving one row per CDR3 protein. The top ten hold 23% of the sample, which has around 1,900,000 distinct CDR3 sequences, approximately 40% seen once. In regard to this clonotype: As yet, its antigen is unknown.

Total RNA amounts of at least 6 micrograms were extracted per sample. The receptor comes from a human donor in good health. The sequencing input was blood. The gene calls are TRBV27 and TRBJ2-7; either TRBD1 or TRBD2 may supply D (5 bases each). The CDR3 region is CASSLSGEQYYYEQYF. The CDR3 DNA is TGTGCCAGCAGTTTATCGGGGGAACAGTACTACTACGAGCAGTACTTC.